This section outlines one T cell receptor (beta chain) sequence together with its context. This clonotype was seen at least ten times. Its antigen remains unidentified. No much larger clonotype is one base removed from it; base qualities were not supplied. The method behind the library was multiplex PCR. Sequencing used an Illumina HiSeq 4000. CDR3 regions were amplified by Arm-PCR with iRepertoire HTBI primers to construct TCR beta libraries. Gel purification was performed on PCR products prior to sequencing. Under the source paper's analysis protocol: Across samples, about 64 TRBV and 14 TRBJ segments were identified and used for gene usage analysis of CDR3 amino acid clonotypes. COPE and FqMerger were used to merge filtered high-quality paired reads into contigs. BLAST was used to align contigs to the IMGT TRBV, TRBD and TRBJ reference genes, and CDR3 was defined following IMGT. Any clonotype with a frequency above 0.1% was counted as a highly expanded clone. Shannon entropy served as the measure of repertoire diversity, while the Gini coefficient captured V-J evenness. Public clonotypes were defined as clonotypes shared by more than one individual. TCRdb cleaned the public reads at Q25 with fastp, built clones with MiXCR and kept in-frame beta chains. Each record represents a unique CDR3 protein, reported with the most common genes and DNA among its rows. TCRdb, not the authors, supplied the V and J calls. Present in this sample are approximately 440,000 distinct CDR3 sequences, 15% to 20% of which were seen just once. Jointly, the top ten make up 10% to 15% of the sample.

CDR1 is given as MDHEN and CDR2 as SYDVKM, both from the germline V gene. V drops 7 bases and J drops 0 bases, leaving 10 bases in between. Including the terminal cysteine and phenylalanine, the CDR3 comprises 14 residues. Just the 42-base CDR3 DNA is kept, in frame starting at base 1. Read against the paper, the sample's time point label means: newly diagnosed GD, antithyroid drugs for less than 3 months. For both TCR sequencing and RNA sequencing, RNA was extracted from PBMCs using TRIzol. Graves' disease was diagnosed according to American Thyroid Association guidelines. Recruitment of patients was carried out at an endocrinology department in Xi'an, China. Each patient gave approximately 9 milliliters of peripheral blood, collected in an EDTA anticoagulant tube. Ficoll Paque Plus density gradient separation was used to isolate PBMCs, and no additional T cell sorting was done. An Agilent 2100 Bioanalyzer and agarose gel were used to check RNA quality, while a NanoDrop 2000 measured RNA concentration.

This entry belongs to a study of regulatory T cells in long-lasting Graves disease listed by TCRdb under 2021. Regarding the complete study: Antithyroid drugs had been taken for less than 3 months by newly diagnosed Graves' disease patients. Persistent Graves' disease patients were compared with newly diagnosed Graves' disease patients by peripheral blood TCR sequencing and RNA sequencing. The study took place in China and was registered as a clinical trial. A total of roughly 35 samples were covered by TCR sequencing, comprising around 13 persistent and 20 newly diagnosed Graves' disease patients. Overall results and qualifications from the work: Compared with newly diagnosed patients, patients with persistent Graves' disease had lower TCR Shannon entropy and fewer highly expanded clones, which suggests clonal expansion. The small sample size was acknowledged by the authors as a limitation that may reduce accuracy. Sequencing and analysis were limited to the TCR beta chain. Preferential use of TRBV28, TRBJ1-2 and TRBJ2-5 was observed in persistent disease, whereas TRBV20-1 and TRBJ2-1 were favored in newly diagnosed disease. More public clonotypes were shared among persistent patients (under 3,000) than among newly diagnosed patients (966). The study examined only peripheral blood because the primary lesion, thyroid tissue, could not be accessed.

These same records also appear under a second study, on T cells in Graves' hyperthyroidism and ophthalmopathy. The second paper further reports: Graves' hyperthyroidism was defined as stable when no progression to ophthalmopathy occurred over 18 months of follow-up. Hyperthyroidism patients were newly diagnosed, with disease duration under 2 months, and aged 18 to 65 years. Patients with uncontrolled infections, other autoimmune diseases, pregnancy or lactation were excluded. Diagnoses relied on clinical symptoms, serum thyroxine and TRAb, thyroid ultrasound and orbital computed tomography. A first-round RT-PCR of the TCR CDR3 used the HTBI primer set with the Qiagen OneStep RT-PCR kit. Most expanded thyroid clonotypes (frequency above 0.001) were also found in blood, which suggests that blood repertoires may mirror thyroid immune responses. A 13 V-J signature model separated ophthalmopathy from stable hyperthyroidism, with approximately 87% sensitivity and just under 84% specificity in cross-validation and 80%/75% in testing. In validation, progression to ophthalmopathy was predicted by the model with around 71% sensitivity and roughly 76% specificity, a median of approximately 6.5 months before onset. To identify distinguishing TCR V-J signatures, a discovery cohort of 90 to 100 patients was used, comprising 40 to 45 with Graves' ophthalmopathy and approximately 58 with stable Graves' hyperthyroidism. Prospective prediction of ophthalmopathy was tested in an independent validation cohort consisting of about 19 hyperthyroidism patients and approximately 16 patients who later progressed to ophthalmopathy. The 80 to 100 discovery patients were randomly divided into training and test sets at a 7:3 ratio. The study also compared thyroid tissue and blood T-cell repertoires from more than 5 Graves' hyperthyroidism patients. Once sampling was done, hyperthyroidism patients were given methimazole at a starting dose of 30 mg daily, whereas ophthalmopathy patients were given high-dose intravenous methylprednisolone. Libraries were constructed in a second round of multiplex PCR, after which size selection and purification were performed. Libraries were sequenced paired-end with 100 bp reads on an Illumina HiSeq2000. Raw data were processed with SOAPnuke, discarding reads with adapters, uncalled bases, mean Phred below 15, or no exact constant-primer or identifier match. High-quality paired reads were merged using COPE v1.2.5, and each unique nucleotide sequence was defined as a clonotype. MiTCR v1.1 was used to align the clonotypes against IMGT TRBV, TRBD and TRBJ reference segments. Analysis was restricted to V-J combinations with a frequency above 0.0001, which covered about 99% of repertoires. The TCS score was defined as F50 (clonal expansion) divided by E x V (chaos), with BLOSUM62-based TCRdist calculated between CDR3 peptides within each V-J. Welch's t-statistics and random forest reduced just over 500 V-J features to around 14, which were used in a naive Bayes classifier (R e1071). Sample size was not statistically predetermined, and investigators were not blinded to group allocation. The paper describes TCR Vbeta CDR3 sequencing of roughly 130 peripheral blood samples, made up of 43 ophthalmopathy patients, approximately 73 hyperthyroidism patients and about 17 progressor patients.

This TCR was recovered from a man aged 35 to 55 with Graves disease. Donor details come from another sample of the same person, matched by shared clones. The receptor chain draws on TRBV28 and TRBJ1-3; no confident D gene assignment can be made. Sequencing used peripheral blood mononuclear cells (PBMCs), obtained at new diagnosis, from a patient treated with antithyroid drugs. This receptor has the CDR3 CASTLTSSGNTIYF. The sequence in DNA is TGTGCCAGCACCCTCACGAGCTCTGGAAACACCATATATTTT. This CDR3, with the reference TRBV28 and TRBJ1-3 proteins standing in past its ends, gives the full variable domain DVKVTQSSRYLVKRTGEKVFLECVQDMDHENMFWYRQDPGLGLRLIYFSYDVKMKEKGDIPEGYSVSREKKERFSLILESASTNQTSMYLCASTLTSSGNTIYFGEGSWLTVV.